This T cell receptor beta chain was identified during a study of cytomegalovirus exposure and HLA in healthy donors. For the study at large: In a previous analysis, around 120 million unique TCR beta sequences were found from about 190 million T cells. General study points: Later, an analysis showed that TCR beta chains associated with HLA were more clonally expanded than others that were equally common. An analysis done earlier found most TCR beta V segments productive about 87% or about 30% of the time.

The CDR3 covers 17 residues. The V gene's germline CDR1 is LNHDA and CDR2 SQIVND (reference sequence). V lost 5 bases, J lost 4 bases, and 24 bases lay in between. The PCR made use of 60 Vbeta and 13 Jbeta primers. The repertoire was sequenced with immunoSEQ multiplex PCR; TCRdb's copy has only in-frame clones and lacks some. Among over 150,000 clones listed, around 79% were seen once. This clone was observed once. Its target is not known. The chain combines TRBV19 with TRBJ2-7; possibly TRBD2 for D (7 bases). The sample consisted of PBMCs. This clonotype was obtained from a man aged 35-49 years in good health and CMV-seronegative. CDR3 nucleotides: TGTGCCAGTAGTTCCTTCGGGGGGCTAAGCCCCTATTACGAGCAGTACTTC. It specifies CASSSFGGLSPYYEQYF.